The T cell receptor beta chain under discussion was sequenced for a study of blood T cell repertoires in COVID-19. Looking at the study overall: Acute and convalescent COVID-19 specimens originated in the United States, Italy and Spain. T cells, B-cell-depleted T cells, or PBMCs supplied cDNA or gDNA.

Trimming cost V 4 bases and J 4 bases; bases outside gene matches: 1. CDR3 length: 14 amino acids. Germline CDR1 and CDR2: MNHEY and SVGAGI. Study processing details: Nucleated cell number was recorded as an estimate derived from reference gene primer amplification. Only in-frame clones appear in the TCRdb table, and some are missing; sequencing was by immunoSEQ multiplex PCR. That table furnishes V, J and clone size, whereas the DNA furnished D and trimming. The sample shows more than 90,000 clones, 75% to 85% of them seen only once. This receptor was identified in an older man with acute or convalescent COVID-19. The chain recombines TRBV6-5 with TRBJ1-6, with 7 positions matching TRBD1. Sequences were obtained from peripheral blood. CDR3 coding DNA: TGTGCCAGCAGTTGGACAGGTTATAATTCACCCCTCCACTTT. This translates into CASSWTGYNSPLHF.